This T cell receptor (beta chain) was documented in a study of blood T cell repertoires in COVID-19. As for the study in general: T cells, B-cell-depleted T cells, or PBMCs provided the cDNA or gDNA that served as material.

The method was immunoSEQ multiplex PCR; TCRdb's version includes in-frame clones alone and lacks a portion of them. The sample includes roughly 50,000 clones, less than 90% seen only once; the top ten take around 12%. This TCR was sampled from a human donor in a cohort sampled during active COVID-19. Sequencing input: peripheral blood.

The CDR3 loop is CATSRGRQGGSPLHF. For the CDR3, the DNA is TGTGCCACCAGCAGAGGTCGGCAGGGTGGATCACCCCTCCACTTT. J is TRBJ1-6 and V is TRBV15, with D maybe TRBD1 (5 bases). Germline loops: CDR1 LNHNV, CDR2 YYDKDF (reference sequence). This CDR3 has 15 amino acids. Trimming removed 1 base at V and 10 bases at J, with 14 bases between.